The subject of this entry is one T cell receptor beta chain. This entry is derived from a study of T cell responses to AZD1222 COVID-19 vaccine. Analysis merged second doses at about 4 or about 12 weeks. Here immunoSEQ multiplex PCR was the method, and the copy in TCRdb shows in-frame clones only, minus some. The sample comprises roughly 150,000 clones, about 83% of which are singletons, and around 1.1% rests with the top ten. The sequence derives from an adult who received the AZD1222 COVID-19 vaccine. Source: peripheral blood, taken 28 days after the second AZD1222 dose.

CDR3 nucleotide sequence: TGTGCCAGTAGTGAACAGGGCGAGCAGCCCCAGCATTTT. Translating gives CASSEQGEQPQHF. The rearrangement joins TRBV19 to TRBJ1-5; weak D call: TRBD1 (6 bases). Trimming took 5 bases from V and 7 from J, leaving 12 bases between them. Germline-derived CDR1 and CDR2 are LNHDA and SQIVND (reference sequence). The CDR3 runs to 13 residues.